This TCR beta chain was documented in a study of regulatory T cells in long-lasting Graves disease. About the study: Graves' patients, newly diagnosed, had taken antithyroid drugs under 3 months. Study-wide findings and caveats: The persistent group shared 2,500 or so public clonotypes, more than the 966 shared by new patients.

CDR3-region Arm-PCR and iRepertoire HTBI primers produced the TCR beta libraries. One entry per CDR3 protein, called by TCRdb with MiXCR from the multiplex PCR reads. The sample holds about 440,000 distinct CDR3 sequences, 16% seen once. Looked up from germline, CDR1 is SGHRS and CDR2 is YFSETQ. There are 14 residues in the CDR3. V lost 0 bases and J lost 6, with 11 bases in between. This clonotype showed up many times. Its antigen is not known. Time point specified: newly diagnosed GD, antithyroid drugs for less than 3 months. From PBMCs, RNA was extracted and then used to make the TCR library. This same sample was also taken into another study, of T cells in Graves' hyperthyroidism and ophthalmopathy. As that report states: Aged 18 to 65, the patients had hyperthyroidism that was newly diagnosed and had lasted under 2 months. With the HTBI primer set, the TCR CDR3 went through a first round of RT-PCR.

The TCR originated in a woman aged 18 to 35 with Graves disease. This chain uses TRBV5-1 with TRBJ2-3; a weak D match, TRBD2 (6 bases). The source material was peripheral blood mononuclear cells (PBMCs), sampled at new diagnosis, from a patient treated with antithyroid drugs. This CDR3 reads CASSLDAAGDTQYF. The CDR3 DNA is TGCGCCAGCAGCTTGGATGCGGCGGGGGATACGCAGTATTTT.